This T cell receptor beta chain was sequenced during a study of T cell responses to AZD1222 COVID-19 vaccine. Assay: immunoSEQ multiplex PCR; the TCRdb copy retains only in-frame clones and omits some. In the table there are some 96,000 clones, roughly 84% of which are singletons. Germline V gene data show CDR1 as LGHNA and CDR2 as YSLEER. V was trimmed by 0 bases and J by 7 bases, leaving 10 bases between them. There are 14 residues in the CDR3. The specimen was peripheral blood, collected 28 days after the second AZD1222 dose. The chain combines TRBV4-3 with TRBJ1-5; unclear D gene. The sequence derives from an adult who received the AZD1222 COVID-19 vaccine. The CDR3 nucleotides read TGCGCCAGCAGCCAAGATAATTCGAGGCAGCCCCAGCATTTT. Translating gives CASSQDNSRQPQHF.